This T cell receptor beta chain was found in a study of regulatory T cells in long-lasting Graves disease (dated by TCRdb to the early 2020s). Notes on the research overall: Persistent Graves' disease was defined as persistently positive TSH receptor autoantibodies together with antithyroid drug treatment for over 5 years. A total of around 35 samples underwent TCR sequencing, from about 13 patients with persistent Graves' disease and 20 or so patients with newly diagnosed Graves' disease. Peripheral blood TCR sequencing and RNA sequencing compared persistent Graves' disease patients with newly diagnosed Graves' disease patients. Persistent Graves' disease patients in the clinical cohort had taken antithyroid drugs for 9.5 to 13 years on average. The study took place in China and was registered as a clinical trial.

What the research found in general, with its limitations: A larger number of public clonotypes was shared among persistent patients (around 2,500) than among newly diagnosed patients (around 880). Peripheral blood alone was examined, since thyroid tissue, which constituted the primary lesion, could not be accessed. TRBV28, TRBJ1-2 and TRBJ2-5 were preferentially used in persistent disease, while TRBV20-1 and TRBJ2-1 were favored in newly diagnosed disease. The authors noted that the small sample size was a limitation that may lower accuracy. Sequencing and analysis were limited to the TCR beta chain. Lower TCR Shannon entropy and fewer highly expanded clones were observed in persistent Graves' disease patients than in newly diagnosed patients, which suggested clonal expansion.

The germline V gene gives CDR1 as SGHTA and CDR2 as FQGNSA. The CDR3 has 15 amino acids, counting the end cysteine and phenylalanine. Kept here is only the CDR3 DNA, which spans 45 bases and is read in frame from base 1. V was cut back by 2 bases and J by 4 bases, leaving a gap of 12 bases between them. This clonotype was seen only a few times. Its recognized antigen is unknown. No clone much larger than this one lies a single base away; base qualities are absent. The time point label for this specimen denotes: persistent/refractory GD, antithyroid drugs over 5 years with positive TRAb. For both TCR sequencing and RNA sequencing, RNA was extracted from PBMCs using TRIzol. The diagnosis of Graves' disease was made according to American Thyroid Association guidelines. The patients came from an endocrinology department in Xi'an, China. Each patient gave roughly 8.4 milliliters of peripheral blood, collected in an EDTA anticoagulant tube. Ficoll Paque Plus density gradient separation was used to isolate PBMCs, and no further T cell sorting was performed. An Agilent 2100 Bioanalyzer and agarose gel were used to check RNA quality, and a NanoDrop 2000 was used to measure RNA concentration.

Library preparation employed multiplex PCR. Instrument on record: Illumina HiSeq 4000. CDR3 regions were amplified by Arm-PCR with iRepertoire HTBI primers to construct TCR beta libraries. Gel purification was performed on PCR products prior to sequencing. Per the source publication's procedure: A total of around 66 TRBV and approximately 15 TRBJ segments were identified across samples and were used for gene usage analysis of CDR3 amino acid clonotypes. COPE and FqMerger were used to merge the filtered high-quality paired reads into contigs. BLAST was used to align contigs to IMGT TRBV, TRBD and TRBJ reference genes, with CDR3 defined following IMGT. Any clonotype with a frequency above 0.1% was counted as a highly expanded clone. Shannon entropy was used to measure repertoire diversity, and the Gini coefficient was used to measure V-J evenness. Clonotypes shared by more than one individual were considered public. The public sequencing data were trimmed at Q25 with fastp and processed into clonotypes with MiXCR by TCRdb, which kept only in-frame beta chains. Each entry is one CDR3 protein sequence, shown with its most common DNA and genes. These V and J calls are TCRdb output, not the study's own analysis. Present in this sample are about 460,000 distinct CDR3 sequences, under 25% of which were seen just once. Of the sample, about 12% falls within the top ten clones.

The clonotype was recovered from a female donor with Graves disease. The sequencing here drew on peripheral blood mononuclear cells (PBMCs), taken when the disease was refractory, from a patient treated with antithyroid drugs. The chain uses TRBV7-2 and TRBJ1-3, with the D gene uncertain. The CDR3 amino acid sequence is: CASSLSVVQGNTIYF. The sequenced DNA: TGTGCCAGCAGCTTAAGTGTGGTCCAAGGAAACACCATATATTTT.